This T cell receptor (beta chain) was recorded in a study of cytomegalovirus exposure and HLA in healthy donors. Background on the study: Earlier work reported approximately 110 million unique TCR beta sequences from about 180 million T cells. The study, taken as a whole, reports: Later analysis placed DRB1 highest and HLA-C lowest in TCR association rates, which differed by HLA locus.

With regard to this clone: Antigen specificity is unknown.

A multiplex PCR was run with 60 Vbeta primers and 13 Jbeta primers. Sequencing was performed with immunoSEQ multiplex PCR; in TCRdb, only in-frame clones are kept and a portion is missing. The sample has approximately 150,000 clones, around 79% seen once; the top ten hold around 6.3%. At collection, donors were nominally healthy, but unrecorded immune exposures were probable. The V end lost 2 bases, the J end lost 1 base, and 15 bases lay between the germline ends. CDR1 and CDR2 (germline): SGHDN, FVKESK. There are 17 residues in the CDR3. The clonotype was recovered from a man aged 50-59 years in good health and CMV-seropositive. The chain uses TRBV14 and TRBJ2-1, with D maybe TRBD2 (6 bases). Sequencing input: PBMCs. The CDR3 protein is CASSQTRGTGSYNEQFF. In DNA, the CDR3 is TGTGCCAGCAGCCAAACCCGTGGGACTGGATCCTACAATGAGCAGTTCTTC. Variable domain in full (rest from reference TRBV14 and TRBJ2-1): EAGVTQFPSHSVIEKGQTVTLRCDPISGHDNLYWYRRVMGKEIKFLLHFVKESKQDESGMPNNRFLAERTGGTYSTLKVQPAELEDSGVYFCASSQTRGTGSYNEQFFGPGTRLTVL.